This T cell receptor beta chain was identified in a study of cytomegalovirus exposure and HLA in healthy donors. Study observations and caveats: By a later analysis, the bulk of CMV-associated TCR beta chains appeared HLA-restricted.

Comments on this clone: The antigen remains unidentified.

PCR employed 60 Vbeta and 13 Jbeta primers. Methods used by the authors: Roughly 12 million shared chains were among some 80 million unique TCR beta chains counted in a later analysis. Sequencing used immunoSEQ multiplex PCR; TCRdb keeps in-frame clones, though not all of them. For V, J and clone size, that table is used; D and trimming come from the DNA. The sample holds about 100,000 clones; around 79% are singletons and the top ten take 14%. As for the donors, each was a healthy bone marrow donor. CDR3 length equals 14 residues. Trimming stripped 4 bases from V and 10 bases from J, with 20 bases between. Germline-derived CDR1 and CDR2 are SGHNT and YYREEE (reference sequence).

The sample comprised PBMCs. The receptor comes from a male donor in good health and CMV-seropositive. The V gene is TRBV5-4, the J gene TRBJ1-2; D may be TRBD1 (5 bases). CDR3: CASSPWGDFSVYTF. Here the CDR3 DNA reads TGTGCCAGCAGCCCGTGGGGGGATTTTTCAGTCTACACCTTC.